This T cell receptor (beta chain) was sequenced during a study of spatial heterogeneity in lung cancer. This clonotype is labeled as medium-sized. This beta chain is off target for a library built for alpha chains, so its abundance means little. TCRdb re-called the 5' RACE reads through MiXCR, storing one row per CDR3 protein. The sample gives some 6,000 distinct CDR3 sequences, around 13% of which show up once; 16% is in the top ten. The ends were cut back, 6 bases at V and 0 bases at J, with 14 bases in the middle. Germline lookup yields CDR1 KGHSH and CDR2 LQKENI. There are 15 residues in the CDR3. Time point described: sample taken at primary tumor resection.

The material sequenced was lung tissue, taken at surgery. The origin of this receptor is a human donor with early-stage non-small cell lung cancer. This chain connects TRBV18 to TRBJ1-1; no reliable D call. This chain's CDR3 is CASSPAGVMNTEAFF. CDR3 sequence (DNA): TGTGCCAGCTCTCCGGCCGGGGTAATGAACACTGAAGCTTTCTTT.